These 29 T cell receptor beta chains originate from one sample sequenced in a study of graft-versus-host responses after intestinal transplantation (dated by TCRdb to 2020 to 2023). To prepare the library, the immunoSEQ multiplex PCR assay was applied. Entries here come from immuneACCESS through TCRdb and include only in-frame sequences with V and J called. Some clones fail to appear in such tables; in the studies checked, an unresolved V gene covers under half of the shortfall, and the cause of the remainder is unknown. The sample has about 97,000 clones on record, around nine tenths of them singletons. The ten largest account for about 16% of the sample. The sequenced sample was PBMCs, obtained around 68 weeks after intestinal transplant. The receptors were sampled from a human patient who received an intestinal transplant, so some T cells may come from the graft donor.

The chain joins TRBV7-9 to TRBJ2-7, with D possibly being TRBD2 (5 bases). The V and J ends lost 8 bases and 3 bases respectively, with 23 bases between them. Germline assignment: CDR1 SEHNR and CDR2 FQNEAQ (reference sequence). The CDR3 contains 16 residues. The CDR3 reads CASGQLLRVDVYEQYF. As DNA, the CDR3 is TGTGCCAGCGGTCAACTTTTGAGGGTAGACGTCTACGAGCAGTACTTC.

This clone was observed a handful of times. The CDR3 protein is CASSEGSGWWDTIYF. The DNA of the CDR3 is TGTGCCAGCAGTGAAGGTTCCGGGTGGTGGGACACCATATATTTT. The chain employs TRBV6-1 and TRBJ1-3; no firm D call. Looked up from germline, CDR1 is MNHNS and CDR2 is SASEGT. The CDR3 runs to 15 residues. The germline V and J ends were trimmed by 1 base and 8 bases, with 15 bases remaining between them.

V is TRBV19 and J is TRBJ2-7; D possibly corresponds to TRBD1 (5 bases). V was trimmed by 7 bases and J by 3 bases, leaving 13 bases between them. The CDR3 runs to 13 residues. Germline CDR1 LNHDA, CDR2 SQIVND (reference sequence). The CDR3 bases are TGTGCCAGTAAGGGGCAGAATTACTACGAGCAGTACTTC. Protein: CASKGQNYYEQYF.

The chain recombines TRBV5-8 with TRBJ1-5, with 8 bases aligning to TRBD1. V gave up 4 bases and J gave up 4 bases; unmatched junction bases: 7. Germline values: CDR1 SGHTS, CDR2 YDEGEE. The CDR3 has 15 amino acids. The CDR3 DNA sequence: TGTGCCAGCAGCGAGTCAGGGGGCACTAATCAGCCCCAGCATTTT. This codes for CASSESGGTNQPQHF.

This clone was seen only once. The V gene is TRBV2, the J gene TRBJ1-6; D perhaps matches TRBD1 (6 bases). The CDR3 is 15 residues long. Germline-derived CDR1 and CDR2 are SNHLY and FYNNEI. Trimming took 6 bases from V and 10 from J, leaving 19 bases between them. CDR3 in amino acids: CASRTVQGSDSPLHF. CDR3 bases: TGTGCCAGCAGAACTGTACAGGGCTCGGACTCACCCCTCCACTTT.

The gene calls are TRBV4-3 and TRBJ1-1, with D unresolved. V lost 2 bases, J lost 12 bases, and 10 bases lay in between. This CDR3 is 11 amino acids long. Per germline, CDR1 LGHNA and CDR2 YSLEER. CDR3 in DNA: TGCGCCAGCAGCCAAATGCAGAAAACTTTCTTT. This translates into CASSQMQKTFF.

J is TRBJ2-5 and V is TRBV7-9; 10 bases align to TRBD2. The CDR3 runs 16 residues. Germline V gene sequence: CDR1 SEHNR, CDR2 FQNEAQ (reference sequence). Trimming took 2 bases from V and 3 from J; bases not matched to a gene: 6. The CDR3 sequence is CASSLPYGTSEETQYF. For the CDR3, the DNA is TGTGCCAGCAGCTTACCCTACGGGACTAGCGAAGAGACCCAGTACTTC.

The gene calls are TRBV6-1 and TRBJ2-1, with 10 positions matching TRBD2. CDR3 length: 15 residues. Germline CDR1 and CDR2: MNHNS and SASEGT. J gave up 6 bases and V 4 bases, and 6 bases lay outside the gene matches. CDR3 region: CASSVSSGGGNEQFF. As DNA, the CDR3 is TGTGCCAGCAGTGTATCTAGCGGGGGAGGCAATGAGCAGTTCTTC.

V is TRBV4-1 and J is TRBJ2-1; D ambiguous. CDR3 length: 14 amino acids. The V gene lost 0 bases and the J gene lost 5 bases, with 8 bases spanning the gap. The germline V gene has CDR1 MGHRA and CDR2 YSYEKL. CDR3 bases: TGCGCCAGCAGCCAAGAGCCTGACAACAATGAGCAGTTCTTC. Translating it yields CASSQEPDNNEQFF.

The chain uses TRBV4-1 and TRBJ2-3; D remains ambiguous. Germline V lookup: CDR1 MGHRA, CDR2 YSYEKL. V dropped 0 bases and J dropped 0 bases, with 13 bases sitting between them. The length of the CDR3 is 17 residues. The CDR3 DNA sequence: TGCGCCAGCAGCCAAGAGGATGCCTGGCGAAGCACAGATACGCAGTATTTT. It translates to CASSQEDAWRSTDTQYF.

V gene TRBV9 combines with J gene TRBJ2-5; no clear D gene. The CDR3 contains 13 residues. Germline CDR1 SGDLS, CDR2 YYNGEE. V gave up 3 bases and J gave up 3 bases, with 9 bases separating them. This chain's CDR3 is CASSAGGEETQYF. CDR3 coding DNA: TGTGCCAGCAGCGCCGGTGGAGAAGAGACCCAGTACTTC.

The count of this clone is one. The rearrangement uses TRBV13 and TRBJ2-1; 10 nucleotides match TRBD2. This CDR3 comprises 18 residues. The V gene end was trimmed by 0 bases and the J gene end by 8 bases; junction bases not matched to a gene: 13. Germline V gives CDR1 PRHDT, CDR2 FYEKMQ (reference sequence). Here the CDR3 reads CASSLGTISSGGHDEQFF. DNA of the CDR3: TGTGCCAGCAGCTTAGGCACAATTTCTAGCGGGGGTCACGATGAGCAGTTCTTC.

The CDR3 loop reads CASNSILGGKTSGYTF. DNA for the CDR3: TGTGCCAGCAATTCTATTCTCGGCGGGAAGACAAGTGGCTACACCTTC. This chain joins TRBV27 and TRBJ1-2; no reliable D call. With 7 bases removed from V and 7 bases from J, the gap between germline ends came to 25 bases. This CDR3 comprises 16 residues. The germline CDR1 and CDR2 sequences are MNHEY and SMNVEV (reference sequence).

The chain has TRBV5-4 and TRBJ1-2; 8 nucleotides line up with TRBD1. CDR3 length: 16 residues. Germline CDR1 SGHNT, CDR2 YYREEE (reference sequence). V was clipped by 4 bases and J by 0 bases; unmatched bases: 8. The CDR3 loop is CASSPTADRANYGYTF. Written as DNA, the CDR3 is TGTGCCAGCAGCCCAACCGCGGACAGGGCTAACTATGGCTACACCTTC.

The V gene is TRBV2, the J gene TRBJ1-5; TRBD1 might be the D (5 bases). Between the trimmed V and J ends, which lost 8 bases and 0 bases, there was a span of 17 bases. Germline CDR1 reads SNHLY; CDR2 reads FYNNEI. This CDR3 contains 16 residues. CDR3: CASGGWGVHSNQPQHF. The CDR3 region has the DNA TGTGCCAGCGGGGGGTGGGGAGTTCATAGCAATCAGCCCCAGCATTTT.

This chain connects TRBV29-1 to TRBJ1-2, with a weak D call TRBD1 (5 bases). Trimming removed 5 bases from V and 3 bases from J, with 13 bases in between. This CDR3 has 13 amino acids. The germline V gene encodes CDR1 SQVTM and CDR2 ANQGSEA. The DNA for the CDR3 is TGCAGCGTTAAGCCGACAGCCTACTATGGCTACACCTTC. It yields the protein CSVKPTAYYGYTF.

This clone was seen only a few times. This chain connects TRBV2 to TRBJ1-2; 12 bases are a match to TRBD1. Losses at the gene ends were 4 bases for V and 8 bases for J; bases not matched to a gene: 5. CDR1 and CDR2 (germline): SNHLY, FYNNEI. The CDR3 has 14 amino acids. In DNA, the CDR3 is TGTGCCAGCAGTGGCGGGACAGGGGGCGCCGGCTACACCTTC. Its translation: CASSGGTGGAGYTF.

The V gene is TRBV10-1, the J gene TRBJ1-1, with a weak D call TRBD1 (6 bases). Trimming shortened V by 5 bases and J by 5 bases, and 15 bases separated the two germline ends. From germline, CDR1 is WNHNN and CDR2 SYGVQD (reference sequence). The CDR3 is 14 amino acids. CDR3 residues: CASSQGTVNTEAFF. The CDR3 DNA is TGCGCCAGCAGTCAGGGGACGGTTAATACTGAAGCTTTCTTT.

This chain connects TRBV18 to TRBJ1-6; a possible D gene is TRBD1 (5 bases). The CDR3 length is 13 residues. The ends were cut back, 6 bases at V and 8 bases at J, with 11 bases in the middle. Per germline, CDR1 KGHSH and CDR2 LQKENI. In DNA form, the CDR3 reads TGTGCCAGCTCCCGGGGCCGGGATTCACCCCTCCACTTT. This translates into CASSRGRDSPLHF. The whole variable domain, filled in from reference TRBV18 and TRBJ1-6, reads NAGVMQNPRHLVRRRGQEARLRCSPMKGHSHVYWYRQLPEEGLKFMVYLQKENIIDESGMPKERFSAEFPKEGPSILRIQQVVRGDSAAYFCASSRGRDSPLHFGNGTRLTVT.

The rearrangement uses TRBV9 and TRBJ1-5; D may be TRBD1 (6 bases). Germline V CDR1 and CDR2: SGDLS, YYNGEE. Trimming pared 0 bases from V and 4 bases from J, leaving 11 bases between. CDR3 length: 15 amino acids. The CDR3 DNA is TGTGCCAGCAGCGTAGAGGACAGACCTAATCAGCCCCAGCATTTT. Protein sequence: CASSVEDRPNQPQHF.

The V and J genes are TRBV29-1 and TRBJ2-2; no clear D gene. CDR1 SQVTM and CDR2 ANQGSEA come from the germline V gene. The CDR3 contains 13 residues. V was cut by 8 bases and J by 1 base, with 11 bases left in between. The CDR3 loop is CSSLHENTGELFF. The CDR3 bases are TGCAGCAGCCTACACGAGAACACCGGGGAGCTGTTTTTT.

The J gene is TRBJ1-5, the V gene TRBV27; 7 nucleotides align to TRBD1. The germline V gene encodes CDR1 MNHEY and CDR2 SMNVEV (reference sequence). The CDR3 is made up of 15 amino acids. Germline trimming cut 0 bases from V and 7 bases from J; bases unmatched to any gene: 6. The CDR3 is CASSLSAGGYQPQHF. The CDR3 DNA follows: TGTGCCAGCAGTTTATCCGCAGGGGGATACCAGCCCCAGCATTTT.

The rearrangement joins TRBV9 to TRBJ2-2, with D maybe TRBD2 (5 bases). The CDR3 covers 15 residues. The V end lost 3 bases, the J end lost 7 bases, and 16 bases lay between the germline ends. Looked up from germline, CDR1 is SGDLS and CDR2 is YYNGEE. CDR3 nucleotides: TGTGCCAGCAGCGGAGAGGGCCCAGCTAGCGGGGAGCTGTTTTTT. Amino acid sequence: CASSGEGPASGELFF.

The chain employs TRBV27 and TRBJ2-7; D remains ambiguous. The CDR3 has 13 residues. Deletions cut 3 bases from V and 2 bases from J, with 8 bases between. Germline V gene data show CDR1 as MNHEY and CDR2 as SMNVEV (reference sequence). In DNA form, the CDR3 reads TGTGCCAGCAGTTTGGGCCCGACCTACGAGCAGTACTTC. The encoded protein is CASSLGPTYEQYF.

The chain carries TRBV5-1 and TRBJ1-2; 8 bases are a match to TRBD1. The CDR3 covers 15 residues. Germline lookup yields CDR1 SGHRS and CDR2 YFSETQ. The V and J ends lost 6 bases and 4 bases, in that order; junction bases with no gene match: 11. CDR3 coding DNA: TGCGCCAGCACCTGGGGAACAGGGGGTCCCTATGGCTACACCTTC. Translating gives CASTWGTGGPYGYTF.

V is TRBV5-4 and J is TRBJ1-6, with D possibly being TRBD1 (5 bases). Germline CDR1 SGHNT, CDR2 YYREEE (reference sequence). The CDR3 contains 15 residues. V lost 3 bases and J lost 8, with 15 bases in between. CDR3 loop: CASSSKGEGDSPLHF. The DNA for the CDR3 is TGTGCCAGCAGCTCGAAAGGGGAAGGTGATTCACCCCTCCACTTT.

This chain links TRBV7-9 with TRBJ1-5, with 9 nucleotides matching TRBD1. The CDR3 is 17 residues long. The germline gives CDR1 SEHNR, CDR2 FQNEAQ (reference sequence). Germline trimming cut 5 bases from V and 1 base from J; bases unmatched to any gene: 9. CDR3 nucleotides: TGTGCCAGCAGCCTTGGCCCCGGGACAGGGAGCAATCAGCCCCAGCATTTT. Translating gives CASSLGPGTGSNQPQHF.

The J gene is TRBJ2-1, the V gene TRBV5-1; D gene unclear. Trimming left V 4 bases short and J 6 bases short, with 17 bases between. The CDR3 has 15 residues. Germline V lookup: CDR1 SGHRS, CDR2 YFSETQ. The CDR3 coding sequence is TGCGCCAGCAGCGTGTATCCGACACCGGGCAATGAGCAGTTCTTC. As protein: CASSVYPTPGNEQFF. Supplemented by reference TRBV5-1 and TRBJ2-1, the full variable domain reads KAGVTQTPRYLIKTRGQQVTLSCSPISGHRSVSWYQQTPGQGLQFLFEYFSETQRNKGNFPGRFSGRQFSNSRSEMNVSTLELGDSALYLCASSVYPTPGNEQFFGPGTRLTVL.

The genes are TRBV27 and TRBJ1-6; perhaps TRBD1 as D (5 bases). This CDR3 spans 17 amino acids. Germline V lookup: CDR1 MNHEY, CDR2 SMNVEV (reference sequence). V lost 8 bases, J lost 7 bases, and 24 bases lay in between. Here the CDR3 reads CASGRGAIGFGNSPLHF. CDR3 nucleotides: TGTGCCAGCGGCCGCGGGGCCATCGGCTTTGGGAATTCACCCCTCCACTTT.